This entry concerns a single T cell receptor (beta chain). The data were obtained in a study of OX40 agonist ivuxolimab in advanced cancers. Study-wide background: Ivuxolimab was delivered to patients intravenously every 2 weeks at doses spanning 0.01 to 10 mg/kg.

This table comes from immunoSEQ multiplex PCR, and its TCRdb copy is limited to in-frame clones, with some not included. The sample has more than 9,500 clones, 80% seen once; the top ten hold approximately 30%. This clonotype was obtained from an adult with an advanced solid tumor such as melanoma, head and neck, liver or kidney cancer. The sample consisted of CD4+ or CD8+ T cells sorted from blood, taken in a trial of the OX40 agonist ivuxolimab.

CDR3 sequence: CASCNPGQTPGNTIYF. CDR3 nucleotide sequence: TGTGCCAGTTGTAATCCGGGACAGACTCCTGGAAACACCATATATTTT. The chain is built from TRBV4-2 and TRBJ1-3; the match to TRBD1 covers 7 bases. This CDR3 comprises 16 residues. Germline V gene sequence: CDR1 LGHNA, CDR2 YNFKEQ. With V trimmed by 9 bases and J by 2 bases, 13 bases remained unmatched.